The clone carrying this T cell receptor (beta chain) was found once. The data originate from a study of technical replicates of blood from a few donors. Trimming pared 2 bases from V and 0 bases from J, leaving 13 bases between. Germline V gene sequence: CDR1 MNHNY, CDR2 SVGAGI (reference sequence). The CDR3 is made up of 16 amino acids. The method was immunoSEQ multiplex PCR; TCRdb's version includes in-frame clones alone and lacks a portion of them. This table has 75,000 to 100,000 clones, about 94% appearing once. This chain links TRBV6-6 with TRBJ1-1; a possible D gene is TRBD1 (6 bases). This TCR derives from a human donor in good health. The source material was T cells isolated from PBMCs. CDR3 sequence: CASSYATGPMNTEAFF. The DNA for the CDR3 is TGTGCCAGCAGTTACGCCACAGGGCCTATGAACACTGAAGCTTTCTTT.